These 29 T cell receptor beta chains share one sample of origin, sequenced in a study of blood T cell repertoires in COVID-19. Measured with immunoSEQ multiplex PCR; TCRdb has only the in-frame clones, and not every one. The data show a few hundred thousand clones, with about 89% seen just once and more than 1% held by the top ten. The sequencing sample was made of peripheral blood. These receptors came from a middle-aged man with acute or convalescent COVID-19.

The chain recombines TRBV7-2 with TRBJ1-2; 9 bases agree with TRBD1. The CDR3 loop spans 15 amino acids. Germline assignment: CDR1 SGHTA and CDR2 FQGNSA. The V segment lost 1 base and the J segment 4 bases; nucleotides outside the gene matches: 4. This CDR3 is CASSLEGQGIYGYTF. The CDR3 bases are TGTGCCAGCAGCTTAGAGGGACAGGGCATCTATGGCTACACCTTC.

The chain recombines TRBV6-8 with TRBJ2-3; a weak D match, TRBD2 (6 bases). Germline assignment: CDR1 MNHGY and CDR2 SAAAGT. The CDR3 has 14 amino acids. V dropped 5 bases and J dropped 6 bases, with 15 bases sitting between them. The CDR3 sequence is CASSQSGRRDTQYF. The DNA for the CDR3 is TGTGCCAGCAGTCAGTCAGGGAGGCGGGATACGCAGTATTTT.

The genes are TRBV4-3 and TRBJ2-2; 8 nucleotides align to TRBD1. The CDR3 consists of 16 residues. CDR1 is LGHNA, CDR2 YSLEER, per germline. The junction had 4 bases not matched to a gene; V was cut back by 0 bases and J by 4 bases. CDR3 in amino acids: CASSQDSTGGTGELFF. As DNA, the CDR3 is TGCGCCAGCAGCCAAGATAGTACAGGGGGCACCGGGGAGCTGTTTTTT.

The chain uses TRBV15 and TRBJ1-3, with unresolved D. The CDR3 sequence is 15 residues long. Germline V gene lookup returns CDR1 LNHNV and CDR2 YYDKDF (reference sequence). The V end was cut by 0 bases, the J end by 0 bases, with 6 bases between. In nucleotides, the CDR3 is TGTGCCACCAGCAGAGACAGACTCTCTGGAAACACCATATATTTT. Its protein is CATSRDRLSGNTIYF.

CDR3 in DNA: TGTGCCAGCAGCGCCCACGGGACAGGGAAAGATACGCAGTATTTT. Translated, it gives CASSAHGTGKDTQYF. The V and J genes are TRBV9 and TRBJ2-3, with 9 bases fitting TRBD1. After removal of 3 bases from V and 5 bases from J, the junction contained 7 bases not matched to a gene. CDR3 length: 15 residues. Germline lookup yields CDR1 SGDLS and CDR2 YYNGEE.

This clone was seen just once. The chain carries TRBV4-1 and TRBJ2-1; 12 bases fit TRBD2. Losses at the gene ends were 3 bases for V and 8 bases for J; bases not matched to a gene: 8. In germline, CDR1 is MGHRA, CDR2 YSYEKL. This CDR3 comprises 16 residues. CDR3 region: CASSQPTSGRRDEQFF. The CDR3 bases are TGCGCCAGCAGCCAGCCCACTAGCGGGAGGAGGGATGAGCAGTTCTTC.

This rearrangement joins TRBV20-1 to TRBJ1-2; 8 bases are a match to TRBD1. V trimming: 6 bases; J trimming: 3 bases; junction bases outside the gene matches: 0. The CDR3 consists of 11 residues. Looked up from germline, CDR1 is DFQATT and CDR2 is SNEGSKA (reference sequence). CDR3 nucleotides: TGCAGTGCACAGGGGGACTATGGCTACACCTTC. As protein: CSAQGDYGYTF.

This clone was recorded only once. The V and J genes are TRBV18 and TRBJ1-2; TRBD1 matches 8 bases. The CDR3 spans 14 residues. Unmatched junction bases numbered 5, after V lost 2 bases and J lost 6 bases. Looked up from germline, CDR1 is KGHSH and CDR2 is LQKENI. The CDR3 protein is CASSPTTGADGYTF. CDR3 DNA: TGTGCCAGCTCACCAACGACAGGGGCCGATGGCTACACCTTC. Combining the CDR3 with reference TRBV18 and TRBJ1-2 gives the whole variable domain NAGVMQNPRHLVRRRGQEARLRCSPMKGHSHVYWYRQLPEEGLKFMVYLQKENIIDESGMPKERFSAEFPKEGPSILRIQQVVRGDSAAYFCASSPTTGADGYTFGSGTRLTVV.

The chain uses TRBV27 and TRBJ2-7, with a weak D call TRBD1 (6 bases). V was cut by 3 bases and J by 1 base, with 10 bases left in between. Germline V lookup: CDR1 MNHEY, CDR2 SMNVEV (reference sequence). This CDR3 is built from 14 residues. In nucleotides, the CDR3 is TGTGCCAGCAGTTTCGGGCAGGGGTCCTACGAGCAGTACTTC. It yields the protein CASSFGQGSYEQYF.

The rearrangement links TRBV6-5 to TRBJ1-5; a weak D match, TRBD1 (6 bases). The germline V gene encodes CDR1 MNHEY and CDR2 SVGAGI. The CDR3 is 13 residues long. Trimming left V 7 bases short and J 7 bases short, with 14 bases between. CDR3: CASTSGVGQPQHF. CDR3 sequence (DNA): TGTGCCAGCACCTCAGGGGTCGGGCAGCCCCAGCATTTT.

This clone has just one count. The rearrangement links TRBV9 to TRBJ2-3, with D hard to call. Trimming took 1 base from V and 6 from J, leaving 6 bases between them. From germline, CDR1 is SGDLS and CDR2 YYNGEE. The CDR3 has 12 residues. The CDR3: CASSVIADTQYF. For the CDR3, the DNA is TGTGCCAGCAGCGTAATCGCGGATACGCAGTATTTT.

The chain combines TRBV4-1 with TRBJ2-3, with 13 bases aligning to TRBD2. Germline CDR1 and CDR2: MGHRA and YSYEKL. With 0 bases clipped from V and 1 base from J, the junction kept 7 bases outside the gene matches. The CDR3 has 19 residues. For the CDR3, the DNA is TGCGCCAGCAGCCAAGATTTGTTACTAGCGGGGGGGGGCACAGATACGCAGTATTTT. Protein: CASSQDLLLAGGGTDTQYF.

This clone was seen a few times. The chain employs TRBV28 and TRBJ2-7; tentatively, D is TRBD1 (5 bases). With 2 bases removed from V and 3 bases from J, the gap between germline ends came to 14 bases. CDR1 and CDR2 from the germline V gene are MDHEN and SYDVKM. This CDR3 comprises 15 residues. CDR3 amino acids: CASSLTRGIGYEQYF. Written as DNA, the CDR3 is TGTGCCAGCAGTTTAACAAGGGGAATCGGCTACGAGCAGTACTTC.

This rearrangement joins TRBV11-3 to TRBJ2-7; TRBD2 matches 10 bases. Losses at the gene ends were 1 base for V and 3 bases for J; bases not matched to a gene: 3. Per germline, CDR1 SGHNT and CDR2 YENEEA. The CDR3 has 15 amino acids. CDR3 nucleotide sequence: TGTGCCAGCAGCTTAGGGGCTAGCGGGGGCTACGAGCAGTACTTC. Protein sequence: CASSLGASGGYEQYF.

This clone showed up just once. The V call is TRBV25-1, the J call TRBJ1-1; no firm D call. Germline values: CDR1 MGHDK, CDR2 SYGVNS. The ends were cut back, 6 bases at V and 0 bases at J, with 14 bases in the middle. The CDR3 has 15 residues. The CDR3, as DNA: TGTGCCAGCAGCGGGGTGGAGACCTTGAACACTGAAGCTTTCTTT. It translates to CASSGVETLNTEAFF.

The rearrangement uses TRBV28 and TRBJ2-5; 8 bases agree with TRBD2. Germline V gene data show CDR1 as MDHEN and CDR2 as SYDVKM. The V and J ends lost 3 bases and 6 bases, in that order; junction bases with no gene match: 6. The CDR3 runs 14 residues. DNA for the CDR3: TGTGCCAGCAGTTTTGTGGGGACTAGAAAGACCCAGTACTTC. It specifies CASSFVGTRKTQYF.

This chain connects TRBV19 to TRBJ1-1; the D gene is possibly TRBD1 (6 bases). CDR1 LNHDA and CDR2 SQIVND come from the germline V gene (reference sequence). CDR3 length: 16 residues. Trimming cost V 11 bases and J 8 bases, with 30 bases left between them. CDR3 sequence reads: CADQIWGRELPPEAFF. CDR3 bases: TGTGCCGATCAGATTTGGGGGCGGGAGCTCCCTCCCGAAGCTTTCTTT.

The gene calls are TRBV30 and TRBJ1-2, with 7 nucleotides matching TRBD1. Germline V lookup: CDR1 GTSNPN, CDR2 SVGIG (reference sequence). The CDR3 loop spans 15 amino acids. Trimming took 0 bases from V and 2 from J; bases not matched to a gene: 6. The CDR3 is CAWSVQGTANYGYTF. CDR3 nucleotide sequence: TGTGCCTGGAGTGTCCAGGGGACAGCCAACTATGGCTACACCTTC.

J is TRBJ1-3 and V is TRBV6-6; D gene uncertain. The CDR3 runs to 16 residues. V was shortened by 0 bases and J by 4 bases, with 13 bases between the two germline ends. The V gene's germline CDR1 is MNHNY and CDR2 SVGAGI (reference sequence). This chain's CDR3 is CASSYSGGNFGNTIYF. As DNA, the CDR3 is TGTGCCAGCAGTTACTCTGGCGGAAACTTCGGAAACACCATATATTTT.

The chain has TRBV19 and TRBJ1-6, with D possibly matching TRBD1 (6 bases). The CDR3 runs to 16 residues. The germline V gene has CDR1 LNHDA and CDR2 SQIVND (reference sequence). V gave up 4 bases and J gave up 5 bases, with 15 bases separating them. This CDR3 reads CASSTLDRGNNSPLHF. CDR3 DNA sequence: TGTGCCAGTAGTACGTTGGACAGAGGCAATAATTCACCCCTCCACTTT.

The chain combines TRBV5-1 with TRBJ2-3; 8 positions agree with TRBD2. The CDR3 spans 15 residues. J lost 2 bases, V lost 3 bases, and 5 bases had no gene match. Germline V CDR1 and CDR2: SGHRS, YFSETQ. CDR3 protein: CASSYRGGTTDTQYF. CDR3 bases: TGCGCCAGCAGCTATCGGGGGGGAACCACAGATACGCAGTATTTT.

Note on this clone: A junction boundary mismatches the germline segment, possibly from a read error. CDR3 in DNA: TGTGCTAGCAGTCTGACCCCGTGGGCAGTCAATGAGCAGTTCTTC. Translation: CASSLTPWAVNEQFF. The V gene is TRBV7-7, the J gene TRBJ2-1, with D hard to call. Germline assignment: CDR1 SSHAT and CDR2 FNYEAQ (reference sequence). CDR3 length: 15 amino acids.

The V and J genes are TRBV5-1 and TRBJ2-7, with a tentative D call TRBD2 (5 bases). CDR1 and CDR2 (germline): SGHRS, YFSETQ. The V and J ends lost 2 bases and 0 bases respectively, with 12 bases between them. The CDR3 covers 15 residues. CDR3 residues: CASSFLTGNSYEQYF. CDR3 bases: TGCGCCAGCAGCTTTTTGACGGGGAACTCCTACGAGCAGTACTTC.

The chain couples TRBV9 to TRBJ1-2; D perhaps matches TRBD1 (6 bases). The V gene's germline CDR1 is SGDLS and CDR2 YYNGEE. This CDR3 has 14 residues. V lost 0 bases and J 6 bases, leaving 12 bases between the germline ends. The CDR3 nucleotides are TGTGCCAGCAGCGTAGCCGGGACAAGGAATGGCTACACCTTC. It yields the protein CASSVAGTRNGYTF.

The J gene is TRBJ2-1, the V gene TRBV2, with 9 bases matching TRBD2. J lost 9 bases, V lost 1 base, and 7 bases had no gene match. The CDR3 extends over 15 amino acids. In germline, CDR1 is SNHLY, CDR2 FYNNEI. The CDR3 DNA sequence: TGTGCCAGCAGTGAAGGAGGTCTAGCGGGAACTGAGCAGTTCTTC. As protein: CASSEGGLAGTEQFF.

This clone was detected only once. The chain employs TRBV27 and TRBJ2-2; 7 nucleotides align to TRBD1. V was clipped by 4 bases and J by 6 bases; unmatched bases: 14. This CDR3 spans 17 amino acids. Germline CDR1 reads MNHEY; CDR2 reads SMNVEV (reference sequence). DNA for the CDR3: TGTGCCAGCAGTTCTCCCCTCAGACAGGGCGTTGCCGGGGAGCTGTTTTTT. It codes for CASSSPLRQGVAGELFF.

The J gene is TRBJ1-2, the V gene TRBV15; D not certain. V lost 2 bases, J lost 5 bases, and 27 bases lay in between. CDR1 is LNHNV and CDR2 is YYDKDF in the germline V gene (reference sequence). This CDR3 has 19 residues. CDR3 loop: CATSRTSNTQQTRGYGYTF. In DNA, the CDR3 is TGTGCCACCAGCAGAACCTCAAACACCCAGCAAACCCGAGGATATGGCTACACCTTC. Drawing the rest from reference TRBV15 and TRBJ1-2, the complete variable domain is DAMVIQNPRYQVTQFGKPVTLSCSQTLNHNVMYWYQQKSSQAPKLLFHYYDKDFNNEADTPDNFQSRRPNTSFCFLDIRSPGLGDTAMYLCATSRTSNTQQTRGYGYTFGSGTRLTVV.

The rearrangement joins TRBV5-8 to TRBJ1-6; no reliable D call. The V gene lost 0 bases and the J gene lost 11 bases, with 12 bases spanning the gap. This CDR3 has 14 residues. CDR1 and CDR2 (germline): SGHTS, YDEGEE. CDR3 in DNA: TGTGCCAGCAGCTTGGACCCAACGGTGGCACCCCTCCACTTT. This codes for CASSLDPTVAPLHF.

This chain links TRBV4-1 with TRBJ2-5; 15 positions agree with TRBD2. V lost 4 bases to trimming and J lost 5 bases; unmatched junction nucleotides: 8. Germline loops: CDR1 MGHRA, CDR2 YSYEKL. CDR3 length equals 17 residues. The CDR3 coding sequence is TGCGCCAGCAGCCCTCGGGGACTAGCGGGAGGTATCGAGACCCAGTACTTC. Translated, it gives CASSPRGLAGGIETQYF.